The clone carrying this T cell receptor (beta chain) was recorded a few times. The antigen is not known. The sample comes from a study of graft-versus-host responses after intestinal transplantation. Study background: Recipients received multivisceral, liver-intestinal, or isolated intestinal transplants.

CDR1 and CDR2 (germline): MNHNS, SASEGT. The CDR3 is made up of 17 amino acids. The ends were cut back, 0 bases at V and 4 bases at J, with 15 bases in the middle. Study-wide findings and caveats: Patients who carried graft-donor T cell macrochimerism also had high graft-versus-host to host-versus-graft clonal ratios in their allografts. The authors found GvH clones in recipient marrow, some appearing first in ileum or blood.

Assay: immunoSEQ multiplex PCR; the TCRdb copy retains only in-frame clones and omits some. The sample shows 25,000 to 35,000 clones, roughly 83% of them seen only once. The chain combines TRBV6-1 with TRBJ2-2, with TRBD1 as a possible D gene (6 bases). The TCR sequence derives from a human donor who received an intestinal transplant. Source: unstimulated CD8+ T cells sorted from spleen or lymph node cells, taken before intestinal transplant. The CDR3 region is CASSEALTGTPTGELFF. CDR3 sequence (DNA): TGTGCCAGCAGTGAAGCTCTAACCGGGACACCCACCGGGGAGCTGTTTTTT.